A single sample is the source of the 26 T cell receptor beta chains below, sequenced in a study of beta chain features in type 1 diabetes. Expressed TCRB transcripts were sequenced, since all the RNA that had been isolated was reverse transcribed. Sequencing was performed with immunoSEQ multiplex PCR; in TCRdb, only in-frame clones are kept and a portion is missing. This sample has about 360,000 clones, with over 9.5% found just once. The specimen sequenced was naive CD4+ T cells from blood. Receptors originate from a man younger than 30 in good health.

This clone showed up just a few times. This sample also contains other DNA sequences that code for the same CDR3. This chain connects TRBV30 to TRBJ1-1, with D possibly matching TRBD1 (5 bases). This CDR3 region has 15 residues. Germline lookup yields CDR1 GTSNPN and CDR2 SVGIG (reference sequence). Trimming pared 0 bases from V and 1 base from J, leaving 12 bases between. The CDR3 loop is CAWSVDWGGNTEAFF. CDR3 bases: TGTGCCTGGAGTGTGGATTGGGGGGGGAACACTGAAGCTTTCTTT.

This clone appeared a few times. The V gene is TRBV15, the J gene TRBJ2-1; weak D call: TRBD1 (5 bases). Trimming shortened V by 7 bases and J by 7 bases, and 17 bases separated the two germline ends. The CDR3 is 14 residues long. Germline V gives CDR1 LNHNV, CDR2 YYDKDF (reference sequence). CDR3 in DNA: TGTGCCACCACTAAGATGTGGGGCAAGAATGAGCAGTTCTTC. It specifies CATTKMWGKNEQFF.

This rearrangement joins TRBV9 to TRBJ2-3; no firm D call. The ends were cut back, 2 bases at V and 0 bases at J, with 10 bases in the middle. The CDR3 runs 15 residues. Germline lookup yields CDR1 SGDLS and CDR2 YYNGEE. In nucleotides, the CDR3 is TGTGCCAGCAGCGTCCTCGGAGCAAGCACAGATACGCAGTATTTT. As protein: CASSVLGASTDTQYF.

This clone showed up just a few times. The DNA of the CDR3 is TGTGCCAGCAGGGAGAGGGCGAACTATGGCTACACCTTC. Protein sequence: CASRERANYGYTF. The chain joins TRBV28 to TRBJ1-2; unclear D gene. From germline, CDR1 is MDHEN and CDR2 SYDVKM. The V end was cut by 6 bases, the J end by 2 bases, with 10 bases between. This CDR3 is built from 13 residues.

This clone has only a few counts. J is TRBJ2-7 and V is TRBV7-8, with 14 bases that match TRBD2. The V segment lost 4 bases and the J segment 2 bases; nucleotides outside the gene matches: 4. Germline CDR1 reads SGHVS; CDR2 reads FQNEAQ. The CDR3 totals 16 residues. In DNA, the CDR3 is TGTGCCAGCAGCTACGGGACTAGCGGGGGAACCTACGAGCAGTACTTC. Amino acids: CASSYGTSGGTYEQYF.

The chain joins TRBV30 to TRBJ1-4; perhaps TRBD1 as D (5 bases). The germline V and J ends were trimmed by 8 bases and 8 bases, with 18 bases remaining between them. CDR3 size: 13 residues. CDR1 and CDR2 from the germline V gene are GTSNPN and SVGIG (reference sequence). CDR3 region: CALNMGGYEKLFF. CDR3 DNA: TGTGCCCTAAACATGGGGGGATACGAAAAACTGTTTTTT.

A few counts support this clone. The chain joins TRBV30 to TRBJ2-2; 7 bases agree with TRBD1. The V gene's germline CDR1 is GTSNPN and CDR2 SVGIG (reference sequence). The junction had 3 bases not matched to a gene; V was cut back by 3 bases and J by 2 bases. This CDR3 region has 14 residues. The CDR3 DNA follows: TGTGCCTGGAGGCACAGGGGAAACACCGGGGAGCTGTTTTTT. Protein product: CAWRHRGNTGELFF. Variable domain in full (rest from reference TRBV30 and TRBJ2-2): SQTIHQWPATLVQPVGSPLSLECTVEGTSNPNLYWYRQAAGRGLQLLFYSVGIGQISSEVPQNLSASRPQDRQFILSSKKLLLSDSGFYLCAWRHRGNTGELFFGEGSRLTVL.

Turning to this clone: Additional DNA sequences in this sample encode the identical CDR3. The rearrangement links TRBV7-2 to TRBJ2-7, with no clear D. The CDR3 totals 12 residues. V lost 5 bases, J lost 0 bases, and 5 bases lay in between. Per germline, CDR1 SGHTA and CDR2 FQGNSA. For the CDR3, the DNA is TGTGCCAGCAGCCTGAGCTCCTACGAGCAGTACTTC. Encoded protein: CASSLSSYEQYF.

This chain links TRBV28 with TRBJ2-3; tentatively, D is TRBD2 (6 bases). Germline CDR1 MDHEN, CDR2 SYDVKM. Trimming removed 5 bases at V and 2 bases at J, with 17 bases between. The CDR3 is 16 amino acids. The CDR3 sequence: CASSQTGASATDTQYF. CDR3 bases: TGTGCCAGCAGTCAAACCGGGGCTAGCGCCACAGATACGCAGTATTTT.

This chain joins TRBV6-5 and TRBJ1-6; 11 nucleotides line up with TRBD1. This CDR3 has 15 amino acids. CDR1 MNHEY and CDR2 SVGAGI come from the germline V gene. Unmatched junction bases numbered 5, after V lost 5 bases and J lost 8 bases. CDR3: CASSRTGGFDSPLHF. As DNA, the CDR3 is TGTGCCAGCAGTAGGACAGGGGGCTTTGATTCACCCCTCCACTTT.

The chain is built from TRBV19 and TRBJ1-5; the match to TRBD1 covers 8 bases. Germline V gene data show CDR1 as LNHDA and CDR2 as SQIVND (reference sequence). Trimming took 5 bases from V and 0 from J; bases not matched to a gene: 6. The CDR3 is 16 residues long. The CDR3 region is CASSPRTGNSNQPQHF. CDR3 DNA: TGTGCCAGTAGTCCCCGGACAGGGAATAGCAATCAGCCCCAGCATTTT.

The table lists this clone with a few counts. This chain links TRBV20-1 with TRBJ1-1; 7 bases agree with TRBD1. CDR3 length: 11 amino acids. Germline-derived CDR1 and CDR2 are DFQATT and SNEGSKA (reference sequence). The trim removed 4 bases at V and 6 bases at J, leaving 2 bases unmatched. CDR3: CSATGGPEAFF. The CDR3 DNA reads as TGCAGTGCTACAGGGGGGCCTGAAGCTTTCTTT.

The chain joins TRBV5-4 to TRBJ1-2, with D tentatively TRBD1 (6 bases). V was clipped by 1 base and J by 1 base, with 17 bases between them. Germline CDR1 SGHNT, CDR2 YYREEE (reference sequence). The CDR3 runs 17 residues. The CDR3 sequence is CASSLWSSGQVNYGYTF. CDR3 in DNA: TGTGCCAGCAGCTTGTGGTCCTCGGGACAAGTTAACTATGGCTACACCTTC.

This clone was seen a handful of times. The rearrangement uses TRBV9 and TRBJ2-2; the D gene is possibly TRBD1 (6 bases). The CDR3 consists of 15 residues. Germline-derived CDR1 and CDR2 are SGDLS and YYNGEE. Trimming took 3 bases from V and 3 from J, leaving 12 bases between them. The CDR3 here is CASSAQGTDTGELFF. CDR3 coding DNA: TGTGCCAGCAGCGCTCAGGGGACGGACACCGGGGAGCTGTTTTTT.

In this sample, this clone turned up many times. The chain carries TRBV30 and TRBJ2-1; weak D call: TRBD2 (6 bases). This CDR3 is 13 amino acids long. The ends were cut back, 1 base at V and 6 bases at J, with 10 bases in the middle. CDR1 GTSNPN and CDR2 SVGIG come from the germline V gene (reference sequence). This CDR3 reads CAWSALAVNEQFF. CDR3 DNA: TGTGCCTGGAGTGCCTTAGCGGTCAATGAGCAGTTCTTC.

The chain recombines TRBV18 with TRBJ2-4, with D perhaps TRBD1 (6 bases). CDR3 size: 14 residues. CDR1 is KGHSH, CDR2 LQKENI, per germline. V was shortened by 3 bases and J by 0 bases, with 6 bases between the two germline ends. The CDR3 protein is CASSPTGAKNIQYF. CDR3 nucleotide sequence: TGTGCCAGCTCACCGACAGGAGCCAAAAACATTCAGTACTTC.

The J gene is TRBJ2-6, the V gene TRBV5-5; D call uncertain. This CDR3 has 16 residues. Germline CDR1 reads SGHKS; CDR2 reads YYEKEE (reference sequence). The V end lost 1 base, the J end lost 0 bases, and 8 bases lay between the germline ends. For the CDR3, the DNA is TGTGCCAGCAGCTTGATACTATACTCTGGGGCCAACGTCCTGACTTTC. It translates to CASSLILYSGANVLTF.

Turning to this clone: At one of its ends the junction is not consistent with the germline gene, which may arise from a read error. The V and J genes are TRBV28 and TRBJ2-1; D might be TRBD2 (5 bases). In germline, CDR1 is MDHEN, CDR2 SYDVKM. The CDR3 is 14 amino acids. This CDR3 is CASTLSGNYNEQFF. CDR3 in DNA: TGTGCCAGCACTTTATCCGGGAATTACAATGAGCAGTTCTTC.

This clone was seen only a few times. The V and J genes are TRBV7-2 and TRBJ2-5; tentatively, D is TRBD2 (6 bases). V gave up 2 bases and J gave up 4 bases, with 17 bases separating them. Germline assignment: CDR1 SGHTA and CDR2 FQGNSA. The CDR3 covers 16 residues. In nucleotides, the CDR3 is TGTGCCAGCAGCTTAAACCACGGGGGTAGTAGAGAGACCCAGTACTTC. Amino acids: CASSLNHGGSRETQYF.

The sample holds a few counts of this clone. The chain uses TRBV15 and TRBJ2-5; TRBD2 might be the D (5 bases). CDR3 length: 17 residues. Trimming took off 7 bases at V and 5 bases at J, with 26 bases between the two ends. Germline CDR1 reads LNHNV; CDR2 reads YYDKDF (reference sequence). The CDR3 region has the DNA TGTGCCACCAACCAGAGGGCCGACGGGCGGAGTCAGGAGACCCAGTACTTC. Translated: CATNQRADGRSQETQYF.

This clone appeared a few times. The genes are TRBV23-1 and TRBJ2-7, with D perhaps TRBD2 (5 bases). TRBV23-1 is filed as an ORF, its function uncertain. Trimming shortened V by 9 bases and J by 2 bases, and 29 bases separated the two germline ends. The CDR3 length is 18 residues. CDR3 residues: CARLCCFSPTTGTYEQYF. The CDR3 DNA reads TGCGCCAGGTTGTGCTGTTTTAGCCCTACAACGGGGACCTACGAGCAGTACTTC.

CDR3 coding DNA: TGTGCCAGCTCACCATACGGACAGGAGGACGGTCCCCAGCATTTT. This translates into CASSPYGQEDGPQHF. V is TRBV18 and J is TRBJ1-5; TRBD1 aligns across 7 bases. There are 15 residues in the CDR3. With 2 bases clipped from V and 10 bases from J, the junction kept 11 bases outside the gene matches. Germline CDR1 reads KGHSH; CDR2 reads LQKENI. The full variable domain, with the rest looked up from reference TRBV18 and TRBJ1-5, is NAGVMQNPRHLVRRRGQEARLRCSPMKGHSHVYWYRQLPEEGLKFMVYLQKENIIDESGMPKERFSAEFPKEGPSILRIQQVVRGDSAAYFCASSPYGQEDGPQHFGDGTRLSIL.

A few counts support this clone. The chain links TRBV7-2 to TRBJ1-2, with a tentative D call TRBD1 (6 bases). CDR1 SGHTA and CDR2 FQGNSA come from the germline V gene. V was shortened by 3 bases and J by 3 bases, with 11 bases between the two germline ends. The CDR3 consists of 14 residues. The CDR3 nucleotides are TGTGCCAGCAGCTTCGACAGGAGAGACTATGGCTACACCTTC. As protein: CASSFDRRDYGYTF. Variable domain in full (rest from reference TRBV7-2 and TRBJ1-2): GAGVSQSPSNKVTEKGKDVELRCDPISGHTALYWYRQSLGQGLEFLIYFQGNSAPDKSGLPSDRFSAERTGGSVSTLTIQRTQQEDSAVYLCASSFDRRDYGYTFGSGTRLTVV.

This clone was recorded a few times. The V call is TRBV7-9, the J call TRBJ2-5; 10 bases line up with TRBD1. The tail of the sequence fits TRBJ2-7 better, so the J call may be wrong. Germline V gives CDR1 SEHNR, CDR2 FQNEAQ (reference sequence). The CDR3 loop spans 14 amino acids. For the CDR3, the DNA is TGTGCCAGCAGCCCCCGGACAGGGGGCTACGAGCAGTACTTC. It translates to CASSPRTGGYEQYF.

The chain is built from TRBV11-2 and TRBJ2-7; no clear D gene. The CDR3 totals 13 residues. The V and J ends lost 1 base and 3 bases respectively, with 7 bases between them. CDR1 and CDR2 (germline): SGHAT, FQNNGV. CDR3 protein: CASSLAASYEQYF. DNA of the CDR3: TGTGCCAGCAGCTTAGCGGCTAGCTACGAGCAGTACTTC. The complete variable domain, with remaining parts taken from reference TRBV11-2 and TRBJ2-7, reads EAGVAQSPRYKIIEKRQSVAFWCNPISGHATLYWYQQILGQGPKLLIQFQNNGVVDDSQLPKDRFSAERLKGVDSTLKIQPAKLEDSAVYLCASSLAASYEQYFGPGTRLTVT.

This clone has just a few counts. The rearrangement links TRBV7-3 to TRBJ1-1, with 8 bases identical to TRBD1. There are 14 residues in the CDR3. Germline V gene sequence: CDR1 SGHTA, CDR2 FQGTGA. V gave up 4 bases and J gave up 7 bases; unmatched junction bases: 8. CDR3 sequence: CASSSHGQGFEAFF. CDR3 coding DNA: TGTGCCAGCAGCTCACATGGACAGGGCTTTGAAGCTTTCTTT.